This TCR beta chain was profiled in a study of shared clonotypes between healthy human individuals. Produced via immunoSEQ multiplex PCR; TCRdb's table is partial and in-frame only. In the table there are 2.3 million or so clones, 93% of which are singletons. CDR3 size: 19 residues. Germline CDR1 reads SGHRS; CDR2 reads YFSETQ. V gave up 0 bases and J gave up 0 bases; unmatched junction bases: 5. The chain combines TRBV5-1 with TRBJ2-6, with TRBD1 matching 11 bases. This TCR came from a man aged 18 to 29 in good health. Some clones in this sample may be carry-over from other donors' samples. The source material was naive CD4+ T cells from PBMCs. Indicated subset: CD45RA+ positively selected. The CDR3 loop reads CASSLAGQGATSGANVLTF. Written as DNA, the CDR3 is TGCGCCAGCAGCTTGGCAGGACAGGGGGCGACCTCTGGGGCCAACGTCCTGACTTTC. Based on the CDR3 plus reference TRBV5-1 and TRBJ2-6, the full variable domain is KAGVTQTPRYLIKTRGQQVTLSCSPISGHRSVSWYQQTPGQGLQFLFEYFSETQRNKGNFPGRFSGRQFSNSRSEMNVSTLELGDSALYLCASSLAGQGATSGANVLTFGAGSRLTVL.